These T cell receptor beta chains were read from a single sample in a study of T cells after yellow fever vaccination. In TCRdb, the 5' RACE reads were re-called with MiXCR into one record per CDR3 protein. The sample records over 250,000 distinct CDR3 sequences, roughly 3.9% being singletons. This specimen consisted of PBMCs, obtained 5 days after the yellow fever booster vaccination. The receptor set was obtained from a man in his late teens or twenties who received the YFV17D yellow fever vaccine. Each CDR3 is given with its conserved first and last residue. Size is omitted from some rows. Given values are once, few, many or a class for expanded clones.

j_call,clone_size,v_call,cdr3_aa
TRBJ1-2,-,TRBV6-6,CASRSAWDRVDGYTF
TRBJ2-1,few,TRBV28,CASSQQGDYNEQFF
TRBJ1-1,-,TRBV14,CASSHGTGGWNTEAFF
TRBJ2-3,few,TRBV6-4,CASSELGSTDTQYF
TRBJ2-7,many,TRBV7-8,CASSPLDRGDPSYEQYF
TRBJ1-3,few,TRBV5-1,CASSLEWGGTGNTIYF
TRBJ2-3,many,TRBV12-3/TRBV12-4,CASNIADTQYF
TRBJ2-5,many,TRBV30,CAWSGTGKETQYF
TRBJ1-6,many,TRBV25-1,CASSETGQGGNSPLHF
TRBJ2-1,many,TRBV7-2,CASSQQVPWFF
TRBJ2-1,few,TRBV7-2,CASSTPPGTRQDGEQFF
TRBJ2-1,many,TRBV5-1,CASSLALAGYNEQFF
TRBJ1-2,-,TRBV3-1,CASSSPGTGVYGYTF
TRBJ1-5,-,TRBV4-1,CASSQAAVNQPQHF
TRBJ2-6,-,TRBV10-3,CAISQGHRHSGANVLTF
TRBJ2-3,-,TRBV7-3,CASSLSPAGGTDTQYF
TRBJ1-5,few,TRBV27,CASAGQGNQPQHF
TRBJ2-1,-,TRBV6-2/TRBV6-3,CASKAATYNEQFF
TRBJ1-2,many,TRBV5-6,CASSSVWPEGAGGYTF
TRBJ2-5,many,TRBV2,CASSEVVLQETQYF
TRBJ2-1,many,TRBV2,CASNLAGTGNEQFF
TRBJ2-6,few,TRBV4-3,CASSLGRGANVLTF
TRBJ2-4,few,TRBV28,CASSLSGLAKNIQYF
TRBJ1-2,few,TRBV5-1,CASSFLAGEGGYTF
TRBJ2-3,-,TRBV5-1,CASSPILAGGSPTDTQYF
TRBJ2-3,few,TRBV20-1,CSAPPRQGGVDTQYF
TRBJ2-4,-,TRBV2,CASSDGGTRNIQYF
TRBJ2-5,many,TRBV25-1,CASSGLAGQETQYF
TRBJ1-1,many,TRBV5-1,CASSTGTGGTEAFF
TRBJ2-7,few,TRBV27,CASSSVSGLPYEQYF
TRBJ2-5,few,TRBV4-3,CASSQDPTGGGETQYF
TRBJ2-1,many,TRBV20-1,CSARGGGGANNEQFF
TRBJ2-5,few,TRBV29-1,CSITGVQETQYF
TRBJ1-6,-,TRBV20-1,CSAGRTGTGGAPRRSPLHF
TRBJ1-1,medium-sized,TRBV19,CASRSAGPYTEAFF
TRBJ2-3,many,TRBV7-6,CASSLGRLDTQYF
TRBJ2-1,many,TRBV5-5,CASSPLGGLVSEQFF
TRBJ2-5,few,TRBV11-2,CASSLNSWGTAMETQYF
TRBJ2-3,-,TRBV28,CASSLTLGGLGTDTQYF
TRBJ2-1,many,TRBV6-2/TRBV6-3,CASSYFPGLAGGNEQFF
TRBJ1-2,many,TRBV20-1,CSARASGTGPNYGYTF
TRBJ2-1,many,TRBV11-2,CASSGENLEQFF
TRBJ1-1,-,TRBV21-1,CASSKGRGWGTEAFF
TRBJ2-2,few,TRBV15,CATSMQTNTGELFF
TRBJ2-1,-,TRBV5-1,CASRLLAGAEGEQFF
TRBJ2-1,-,TRBV29-1,CSVEGGDTGNEQFF
TRBJ1-1,few,TRBV6-2/TRBV6-3,CASSREGEVTEAFF
TRBJ1-1,few,TRBV20-1,CSARDPRGNTEAFF
TRBJ2-7,few,TRBV10-3,CATSPRTGFDYEQYF